The clone carrying this T cell receptor beta chain was counted at least ten times. Its antigen is as yet unknown. The CDR3 extends over 12 amino acids. Trimming removed 5 bases from V and 10 bases from J, with 14 bases in between. Each cDNA molecule in the library carried unique molecular identifiers. One entry per CDR3 protein, called by TCRdb with MiXCR from the RACE reads. The table shows roughly 250,000 distinct CDR3 sequences, with about 9% occurring only once. Time point given: pre-sensitization, week 0. As to treatment: therapeutic diphenylcyclopropenone sensitization with weekly scalp DPC. The sample is drawn from a study of human T cells and chemical hapten exposure. Study at large: Patch tests containing 0.01% DPC, applied to the upper back, were read at 6 days.

General study findings and limits: Unchanged with DPC sensitization were TCRs above 1 in 1000 frequency.

The TCR was taken from a middle-aged woman with alopecia areata. Some clones in this sample may be carry-over from other donors' samples. The V gene is TRBV12-3 or TRBV12-4, the J gene TRBJ1-1; D is possibly TRBD1 (5 bases). The source material was whole blood, sampled in connection with sensitization to the hapten diphenylcyclopropenone (DPC). CDR3 protein: CASSQDSHGAFF. DNA for the CDR3: TGTGCCAGCAGTCAAGACAGCCACGGAGCTTTCTTT.